This TCR beta chain was retrieved from a study of T cell repertoires in cytomegalovirus infection. Background on the study: Indications of both CMV infection and matching HLA type were provided by public TCR beta signatures. General study findings and limits: HLA-C-restricted TCR beta clonotypes specific for CMV led the ex vivo response. CMV carriers having the relevant HLA were flagged by cumulative public TCR beta family frequency.

Ten or more counts support this clonotype. Its antigen is still unknown. MiXCR, run by TCRdb on the reads, gives a single entry per CDR3 protein. The repertoire holds around 740,000 distinct CDR3 sequences, 35% seen once, with 2.5% to 3.5% in the top ten. Per germline, CDR1 SGHTA and CDR2 FQGTGA. V lost 2 bases to trimming and J lost 4 bases; unmatched junction nucleotides: 7. The CDR3 has 16 amino acids. Sequencing was performed on PBMCs. The V and J genes are TRBV7-3 and TRBJ2-2, with 7 positions matching TRBD1. The TCR sequence derives from a human donor in good health (CMV status not recorded). Some clones in this sample may be carry-over from other donors' samples. The DNA for the CDR3 is TGTGCCAGCAGCTTATCCGGGACAGCCCTCACCGGGGAGCTGTTTTTT. It translates to CASSLSGTALTGELFF.